The clone carrying this T cell receptor (beta chain) was counted a few times. Antigen specificity is unknown. Tagging with unique molecular identifiers was a feature of the TCR beta cDNA libraries. TCRdb analysed the PCR reads with MiXCR anew, one entry per CDR3 protein. The sample holds roughly 800,000 distinct CDR3 sequences, roughly 29% seen once. This entry is derived from a study of post-analysis software for immune sequencing data. The study's findings and limits: Samples made in the same batch grouped tightly together by F measure. Those with multiple sclerosis, the patient group, showed significantly lower normalized Chao1 diversity than controls. Patients showed TRBV5-6, TRBV5-1 and TRBV20-1 among several TRBV segments more frequent than in controls.

The CDR3 totals 16 residues. CDR1 is LGHNA and CDR2 is YSLEER in the germline V gene. The V gene end was trimmed by 4 bases and the J gene end by 4 bases; junction bases not matched to a gene: 11. V gene TRBV4-3 combines with J gene TRBJ2-3; 7 bases line up with TRBD1. Sequences were obtained from blood. This TCR derives from a girl aged 10 to 17 with multiple sclerosis. The CDR3: CASSRASTGLADTQYF. CDR3 DNA sequence: TGCGCCAGCAGCCGGGCGTCGACAGGGCTGGCAGATACGCAGTATTTT.